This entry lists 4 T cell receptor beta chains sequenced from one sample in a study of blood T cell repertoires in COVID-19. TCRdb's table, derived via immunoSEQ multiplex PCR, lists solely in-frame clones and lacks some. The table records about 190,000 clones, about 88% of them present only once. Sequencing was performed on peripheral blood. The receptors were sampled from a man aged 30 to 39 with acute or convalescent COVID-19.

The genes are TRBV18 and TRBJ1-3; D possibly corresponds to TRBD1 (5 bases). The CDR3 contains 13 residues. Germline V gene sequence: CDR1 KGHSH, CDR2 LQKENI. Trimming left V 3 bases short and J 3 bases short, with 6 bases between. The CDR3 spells CASSPQGGNTIYF. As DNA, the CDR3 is TGTGCCAGCTCACCCCAGGGTGGAAACACCATATATTTT.

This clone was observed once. The CDR3: CAISRLRQGPGYTF. CDR3 nucleotides: TGTGCCATCTCTCGACTCCGACAGGGGCCTGGCTACACCTTC. The V call is TRBV27, the J call TRBJ1-2, with 8 nucleotides matching TRBD1. The CDR3 is 14 residues long. The V segment lost 10 bases and the J segment 7 bases; nucleotides outside the gene matches: 14. Per germline, CDR1 MNHEY and CDR2 SMNVEV (reference sequence).

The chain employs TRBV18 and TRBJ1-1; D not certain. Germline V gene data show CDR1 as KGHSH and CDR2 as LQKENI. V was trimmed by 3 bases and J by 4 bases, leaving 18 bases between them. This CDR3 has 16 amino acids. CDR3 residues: CASSPGLGRPSTEAFF. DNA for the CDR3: TGTGCCAGCTCACCCGGACTGGGCCGGCCTTCCACTGAAGCTTTCTTT.

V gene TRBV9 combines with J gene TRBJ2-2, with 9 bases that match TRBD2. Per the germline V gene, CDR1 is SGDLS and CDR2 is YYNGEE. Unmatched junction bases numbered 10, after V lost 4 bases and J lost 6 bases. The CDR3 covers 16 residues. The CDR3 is CASSPRVAGVAGELFF. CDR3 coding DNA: TGTGCCAGCAGCCCCCGTGTAGCGGGAGTCGCCGGGGAGCTGTTTTTT. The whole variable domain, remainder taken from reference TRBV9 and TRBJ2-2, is DSGVTQTPKHLITATGQRVTLRCSPRSGDLSVYWYQQSLDQGLQFLIQYYNGEERAKGNILERFSAQQFPDLHSELNLSSLELGDSALYFCASSPRVAGVAGELFFGEGSRLTVL.